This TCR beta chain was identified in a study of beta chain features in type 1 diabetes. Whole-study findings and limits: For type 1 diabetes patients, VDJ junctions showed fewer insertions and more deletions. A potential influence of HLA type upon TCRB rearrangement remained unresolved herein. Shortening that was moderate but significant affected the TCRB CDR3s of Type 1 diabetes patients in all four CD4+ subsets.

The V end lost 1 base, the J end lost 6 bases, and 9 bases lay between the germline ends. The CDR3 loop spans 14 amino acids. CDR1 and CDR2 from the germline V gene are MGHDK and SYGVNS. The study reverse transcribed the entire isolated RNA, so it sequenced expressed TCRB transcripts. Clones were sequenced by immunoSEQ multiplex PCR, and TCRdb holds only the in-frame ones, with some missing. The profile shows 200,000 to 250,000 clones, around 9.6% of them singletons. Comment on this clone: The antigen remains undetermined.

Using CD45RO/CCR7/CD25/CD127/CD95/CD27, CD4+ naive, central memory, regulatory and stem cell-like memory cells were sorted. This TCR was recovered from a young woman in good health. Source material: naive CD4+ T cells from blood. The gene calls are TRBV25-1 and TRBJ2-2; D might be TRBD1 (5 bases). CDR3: CASSELLTAGELFF. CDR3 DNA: TGTGCCAGCAGTGAATTGTTGACAGCCGGGGAGCTGTTTTTT. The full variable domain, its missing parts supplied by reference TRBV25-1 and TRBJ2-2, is EADIYQTPRYLVIGTGKKITLECSQTMGHDKMYWYQQDPGMELHLIHYSYGVNSTEKGDLSSESTVSRIRTEHFPLTLESARPSHTSQYLCASSELLTAGELFFGEGSRLTVL.